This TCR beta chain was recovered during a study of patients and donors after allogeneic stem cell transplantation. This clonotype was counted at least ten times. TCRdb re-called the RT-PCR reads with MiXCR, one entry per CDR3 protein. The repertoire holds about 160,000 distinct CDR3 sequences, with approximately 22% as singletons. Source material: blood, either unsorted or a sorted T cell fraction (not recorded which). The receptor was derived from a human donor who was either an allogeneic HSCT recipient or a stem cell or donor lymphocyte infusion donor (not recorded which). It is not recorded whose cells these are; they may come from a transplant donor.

This CDR3 reads CASSRLMDRVDSPLHF. CDR3 DNA: TGTGCCAGCAGCCGTCTTATGGACAGGGTGGATTCACCCCTCCACTTT. The chain carries TRBV7-2 and TRBJ1-6; 8 nucleotides agree with TRBD1. Germline trimming cut 5 bases from V and 8 bases from J; bases unmatched to any gene: 11. CDR3 length: 16 residues. Germline V CDR1 and CDR2: SGHTA, FQGNSA.